This paragraph reports one T cell receptor (beta chain). What it recognizes is unknown. The data were taken from a study of CD8+ T cells in alopecia areata. Isolated RNA was reverse transcribed into cDNA used as the sequencing template. Clones were sequenced by immunoSEQ multiplex PCR, and TCRdb holds only the in-frame ones, with some missing. The table shows 130,000 or so clones, with roughly nine tenths occurring only once. Study observations and caveats: It was lesional scalp, especially alopecia totalis/universalis, that showed higher clonality than normal scalp.

Treatment denoted: oral pan-JAK inhibitor, 5-10 mg twice daily. This receptor was taken from a human donor with alopecia areata. Material: CD8+ T cells sorted from blood, obtained at week 4, from a patient treated with tofacitinib.

This CDR3 reads CASSPLGTSGTYNEQFF. The DNA for the CDR3 is TGTGCCAGCAGCCCCTTGGGGACTAGCGGGACCTACAATGAGCAGTTCTTC. The rearrangement joins TRBV5-6 to TRBJ2-1, with 13 bases fitting TRBD2. CDR1 and CDR2 from the germline V gene are SGHDT and YYEEEE. The CDR3 covers 17 residues. J gave up 2 bases and V 4 bases, and 6 bases lay outside the gene matches.